The clone carrying this T cell receptor beta chain has more than one count but fewer than ten. Its antigen is unidentified. This specimen comes from a study of tumor and adjacent non-tumor tissue in lung cancer. This sample's RNA came from whole unsorted tissue. The normal lung tissue was taken more than 3 cm from the tumor edge. The library came from three nested PCR rounds adapted from ARM-PCR protocols. TCRdb re-called the multiplex PCR reads with MiXCR, one entry per CDR3 protein. The data hold under 75,000 distinct CDR3 sequences, with nearly 70% observed a single time. Regarding the study as a whole: Tumor tissue had significantly higher TCR diversity than normal lung. Normal lung showed higher cumulative top 100 clone frequency than tumor.

This receptor was taken from a woman aged 50 to 60 with non-small cell lung cancer. Sequencing input: distant non-tumor lung tissue.

The CDR3 sequence: CATSDPRDRRSTDTQYF. DNA for the CDR3: TGTGCCACCAGTGATCCCCGGGACAGGCGTTCCACAGATACGCAGTATTTT. The chain recombines TRBV24-1 with TRBJ2-3; TRBD1 matches at 8 bases. This CDR3 has 17 residues. V shed 3 bases, J shed 2 bases, and the junction held 9 bases outside the gene matches. Germline loops: CDR1 KGHDR, CDR2 SFDVKD.